This T cell receptor beta chain was sequenced in a study of blood T cells in healthy people across ages. This clonotype was detected only a few times. What it binds is not known. CDR3 length equals 16 residues. Trimming took off 2 bases at V and 0 bases at J, with 14 bases between the two ends. Germline CDR1 reads MNHEY; CDR2 reads SMNVEV (reference sequence). The authors ran a second PCR of roughly 6 to 12 cycles using a sample-barcoded 5' primer and a J-beta primer mix. Tagging of each cDNA molecule was performed by a template-switch adaptor with 12 random nucleotides. A single record per CDR3 protein comes from TCRdb applying MiXCR to the 5' RACE reads. The data hold around 750,000 distinct CDR3 sequences, with roughly 50% observed a single time. Notes on the study in general: Fewer expanded clones and more diversity marked long-lived versus aged donors. Any changes in expanded clonotypes were possibly confounded, as donor CMV status remained unknown.

This TCR was sampled from a man older than 75 in good health. The chain links TRBV27 to TRBJ2-7, with D tentatively TRBD1 (5 bases). Sequencing was carried out using blood. The CDR3 spells CASSLGAAELSYEQYF. CDR3 coding DNA: TGTGCCAGCAGTTTAGGGGCCGCGGAGCTCTCCTACGAGCAGTACTTC.